There are many counts of the clone carrying this T cell receptor (beta chain). Its specificity is not known. The sample belongs to a study of response to subunit inactivated influenza vaccine. TCRdb re-analysed the RT-PCR reads in MiXCR, keeping a single row per CDR3 protein. The table lists about 540,000 distinct CDR3 sequences, 13% to 15% of them singletons, with roughly 10% in the top ten. Trimming stripped 2 bases from V and 2 bases from J, with 5 bases between. Germline assignment: CDR1 SGHKS and CDR2 YYEKEE (reference sequence). The CDR3 has 13 residues. The study's findings and limits: Researchers suggested that each seasonal influenza vaccination recruits few new T cells.

This sequence joins TRBV5-5 and TRBJ1-3, with no clear D. The sequencing here drew on PBMCs from blood, taken 11 to 12 days after vaccination. This TCR was sampled from a man in his fifties who received an inactivated influenza vaccine. Here the CDR3 DNA reads TGTGCCAGCAGCTTTGGTCCTGGAAACACCATATATTTT. Translating gives CASSFGPGNTIYF.